The 25 T cell receptor beta chains listed next were all sequenced from one sample in a study of cytomegalovirus exposure and HLA in healthy donors. Researchers ran the PCR with 60 Vbeta and 13 Jbeta primers. Generated by immunoSEQ multiplex PCR, the TCRdb table keeps only in-frame clones and is missing some. The sample lists about 130,000 clones, under 90% occurring once. Sequencing was done on a sample of PBMCs. The origin of the receptors is a woman between 35 and 50 years old in good health and CMV-seronegative.

V gene TRBV5-1 combines with J gene TRBJ2-5, with TRBD1 as a possible D gene (6 bases). The end of the DNA aligns better with TRBJ2-7, so the J call may be wrong. The germline CDR1 and CDR2 sequences are SGHRS and YFSETQ. There are 12 residues in the CDR3. CDR3 region: CASSPDRYEQYF. In nucleotides, the CDR3 is TGCGCCAGCAGCCCGGACAGATACGAGCAGTACTTC.

In this sample, this clone turned up once. V and J are TRBV9 and TRBJ2-2; 8 bases map to TRBD2. Per the germline V gene, CDR1 is SGDLS and CDR2 is YYNGEE. V shed 4 bases and J 3 bases; nucleotides not matched to a gene: 14. The CDR3 contains 18 residues. The chain's CDR3 is CASSSHGGGLVYTGELFF. The CDR3 DNA is TGTGCCAGCAGCTCACACGGGGGGGGACTAGTGTACACCGGGGAGCTGTTTTTT.

Note on this clone: One junction end disagrees with the germline gene, perhaps due to a read error. This chain uses TRBV7-8 with TRBJ2-7, with 9 nucleotides matching TRBD1. CDR3 length equals 17 residues. Looked up from germline, CDR1 is SGHVS and CDR2 is FQNEAQ. CDR3 region: CASRLGYPGQGSGEQYF. The CDR3 DNA is TGTGCCAGCCGCTTAGGCTATCCGGGACAGGGTTCCGGCGAGCAGTACTTC.

This clone turned up a few times. The V gene is TRBV5-1, the J gene TRBJ1-4; perhaps TRBD1 as D (5 bases). This CDR3 comprises 13 residues. Germline V gives CDR1 SGHRS, CDR2 YFSETQ. Deletions cut 0 bases from V and 8 bases from J, with 8 bases between. The CDR3 sequence: CASSLGRAEKLFF. CDR3 sequence (DNA): TGCGCCAGCAGCTTGGGCAGGGCGGAAAAACTGTTTTTT.

This chain joins TRBV5-1 and TRBJ2-2, with D perhaps TRBD1 (5 bases). The CDR3 runs 19 residues. Germline V CDR1 and CDR2: SGHRS, YFSETQ. The V gene lost 0 bases and the J gene lost 2 bases, with 20 bases spanning the gap. CDR3 loop: CASSLVVGPVQSNTGELFF. CDR3 in DNA: TGCGCCAGCAGCTTGGTAGTGGGGCCTGTACAGTCAAACACCGGGGAGCTGTTTTTT. Full variable domain (rest looked up from reference TRBV5-1 and TRBJ2-2): KAGVTQTPRYLIKTRGQQVTLSCSPISGHRSVSWYQQTPGQGLQFLFEYFSETQRNKGNFPGRFSGRQFSNSRSEMNVSTLELGDSALYLCASSLVVGPVQSNTGELFFGEGSRLTVL.

The chain joins TRBV27 to TRBJ2-7, with TRBD1 as a possible D gene (6 bases). The CDR3 covers 13 residues. V shed 2 bases and J shed 4 bases, with 9 bases lying between them. The germline CDR1 and CDR2 sequences are MNHEY and SMNVEV (reference sequence). For the CDR3, the DNA is TGTGCCAGCAGTTTACAGGGACAATACGAGCAGTACTTC. As protein: CASSLQGQYEQYF.

This chain links TRBV7-6 with TRBJ2-3; TRBD2 agrees at 8 bases. The CDR3 spans 16 residues. Germline V gene lookup returns CDR1 SGHVS and CDR2 FNYEAQ. J was trimmed by 4 bases and V by 3 bases; bases with no gene match: 9. CDR3 coding DNA: TGTGCCAGCAGCTTTTATCCCGGGAGGGTTGCAGATACGCAGTATTTT. Residues: CASSFYPGRVADTQYF.

This clone has only one observation. The rearrangement joins TRBV2 to TRBJ1-1, with no clear D. The CDR3 contains 14 residues. Germline V lookup: CDR1 SNHLY, CDR2 FYNNEI. V dropped 1 base and J dropped 3 bases, with 9 bases sitting between them. CDR3 sequence (DNA): TGTGCCAGCAGTGAAGAGGCGGGTGACACTGAAGCTTTCTTT. It encodes CASSEEAGDTEAFF.

The rearrangement joins TRBV5-5 to TRBJ2-7, with TRBD1 matching 10 bases. Per the germline V gene, CDR1 is SGHKS and CDR2 is YYEKEE (reference sequence). J gave up 4 bases and V 4 bases, and 8 bases lay outside the gene matches. The CDR3 loop spans 15 amino acids. The CDR3 DNA sequence: TGTGCCAGCAGCCGGACAGGGGGGATAGCGTACGAGCAGTACTTC. Its protein product is CASSRTGGIAYEQYF.

This clone was observed a few times. The chain carries TRBV4-1 and TRBJ1-5; D is perhaps TRBD1 (6 bases). The V end was cut by 4 bases, the J end by 5 bases, with 12 bases between. The V gene's germline CDR1 is MGHRA and CDR2 YSYEKL. The CDR3 has 14 residues. CDR3 nucleotide sequence: TGCGCCAGCAGCCCGGGGAGACAGGATCAGCCCCAGCATTTT. Translation gives CASSPGRQDQPQHF.

This chain uses TRBV7-9 with TRBJ2-7; weak D call: TRBD1 (6 bases). This CDR3 is built from 12 residues. V lost 5 bases and J 5 bases, leaving 10 bases between the germline ends. The V gene's germline CDR1 is SEHNR and CDR2 FQNEAQ (reference sequence). The CDR3 spells CASSLRTDEQYF. The CDR3 nucleotides are TGTGCCAGCAGCCTACGGACAGACGAGCAGTACTTC.

The chain employs TRBV9 and TRBJ2-7, with 13 bases fitting TRBD2. This CDR3 region has 14 residues. Trimming removed 2 bases from V and 5 bases from J; junction bases left unmatched: 1. CDR1 and CDR2 from the germline V gene are SGDLS and YYNGEE. DNA of the CDR3: TGTGCCAGCAGCGTCACTAGCGGGGGGGACGAGCAGTACTTC. Protein: CASSVTSGGDEQYF.

This chain joins TRBV5-8 and TRBJ2-7; 12 positions match TRBD2. CDR3 length: 15 amino acids. With V trimmed by 5 bases and J by 0 bases, 3 bases remained unmatched. Germline V gene lookup returns CDR1 SGHTS and CDR2 YDEGEE. The CDR3 is CASRLAGGFSYEQYF. The CDR3 DNA follows: TGTGCCAGCAGACTAGCGGGAGGCTTCTCCTACGAGCAGTACTTC.

The CDR3, as DNA: TGTGCCAGCAGCCTCGCGGCAGGGGGTTCTAGTACGCAGTATTTT. Amino acids: CASSLAAGGSSTQYF. The chain couples TRBV11-3 to TRBJ2-3, with 7 bases identical to TRBD1. Unmatched junction bases numbered 13, after V lost 5 bases and J lost 8 bases. The CDR3 is 15 amino acids. CDR1 and CDR2 from the germline V gene are SGHNT and YENEEA.

The rearrangement uses TRBV15 and TRBJ2-2, with a tentative D call TRBD2 (5 bases). The V end was cut by 0 bases, the J end by 7 bases, with 9 bases between. Germline V gene lookup returns CDR1 LNHNV and CDR2 YYDKDF (reference sequence). The CDR3 has 14 residues. The CDR3 nucleotides read TGTGCCACCAGCAGAGAGTACGGGGACGGGGAGCTGTTTTTT. Translation gives CATSREYGDGELFF.

The V and J genes are TRBV2 and TRBJ1-6; D may be TRBD1 (6 bases). Germline-derived CDR1 and CDR2 are SNHLY and FYNNEI. Trimming removed 6 bases at V and 13 bases at J, with 13 bases between. The CDR3 is 12 residues long. The CDR3 sequence is CASRGDTEPLHF. CDR3 nucleotides: TGTGCCAGCAGGGGGGACACGGAGCCCCTCCACTTT.

This sequence joins TRBV9 and TRBJ2-5; weak D call: TRBD1 (6 bases). From germline, CDR1 is SGDLS and CDR2 YYNGEE. V dropped 6 bases and J dropped 3 bases, with 21 bases sitting between them. The CDR3 is 16 residues long. The CDR3 sequence is CASTHRVGEGKETQYF. In nucleotides, the CDR3 is TGTGCCAGCACTCACAGGGTGGGAGAGGGTAAAGAGACCCAGTACTTC.

The chain has TRBV13 and TRBJ2-3; TRBD2 agrees at 8 bases. The CDR3 is 16 amino acids. CDR1 is PRHDT and CDR2 is FYEKMQ in the germline V gene (reference sequence). After removal of 1 base from V and 1 base from J, the junction contained 4 bases not matched to a gene. The CDR3 DNA follows: TGTGCCAGCAGCTTAGCGGGGGGGGGTGGCACAGATACGCAGTATTTT. Residues: CASSLAGGGGTDTQYF.

This sequence joins TRBV2 and TRBJ2-5; 11 nucleotides agree with TRBD2. J was trimmed by 2 bases and V by 1 base; bases with no gene match: 3. This CDR3 spans 16 amino acids. The germline gives CDR1 SNHLY, CDR2 FYNNEI. CDR3 in DNA: TGTGCCAGCAGTGAAGAGAGACTAGCGGGGCAAGAGACCCAGTACTTC. Translated, it gives CASSEERLAGQETQYF.

The rearrangement uses TRBV4-1 and TRBJ1-2; a possible D gene is TRBD1 (5 bases). The ends were cut back, 5 bases at V and 5 bases at J, with 21 bases in the middle. Looked up from germline, CDR1 is MGHRA and CDR2 is YSYEKL. CDR3 length: 16 amino acids. CDR3 sequence (DNA): TGCGCCAGCAGCGCCTACAGCGATCAGGGTAGATATGGCTACACCTTC. Translating gives CASSAYSDQGRYGYTF.

The chain combines TRBV7-3 with TRBJ2-2; 8 bases match TRBD2. Unmatched junction bases numbered 7, after V lost 5 bases and J lost 5 bases. CDR1 is SGHTA and CDR2 is FQGTGA in the germline V gene. The CDR3 contains 15 residues. In DNA form, the CDR3 reads TGTGCCAGCAGCCCGGTGGCGGGAGGAACCGGGGAGCTGTTTTTT. Its translation is CASSPVAGGTGELFF.

The chain recombines TRBV29-1 with TRBJ2-5; 11 bases fit TRBD1. Germline CDR1 and CDR2: SQVTM and ANQGSEA. V was pared by 6 bases and J by 6 bases, with 3 bases of the junction left unmatched. CDR3 length: 12 amino acids. CDR3 in DNA: TGCAGCGTGGGGGACAGGGGGAAGACCCAGTACTTC. Translation: CSVGDRGKTQYF. Together with reference TRBV29-1 and TRBJ2-5, the CDR3 gives the full variable domain: SAVISQKPSRDICQRGTSLTIQCQVDSQVTMMFWYRQQPGQSLTLIATANQGSEATYESGFVIDKFPISRPNLTFSTLTVSNMSPEDSSIYLCSVGDRGKTQYFGPGTRLLVL.

V and J are TRBV5-5 and TRBJ1-5; perhaps TRBD1 as D (5 bases). Germline assignment: CDR1 SGHKS and CDR2 YYEKEE (reference sequence). This CDR3 comprises 14 residues. Trimming stripped 3 bases from V and 3 bases from J, with 10 bases between. The CDR3 nucleotides are TGTGCCAGCAGCTCGCAGGGCGTCAATCAGCCCCAGCATTTT. Its protein product is CASSSQGVNQPQHF. The entire variable domain, with the rest obtained from reference TRBV5-5 and TRBJ1-5, is as follows: DAGVTQSPTHLIKTRGQQVTLRCSPISGHKSVSWYQQVLGQGPQFIFQYYEKEERGRGNFPDRFSARQFPNYSSELNVNALLLGDSALYLCASSSQGVNQPQHFGDGTRLSIL.

This chain links TRBV7-8 with TRBJ1-6; D remains ambiguous. CDR1 SGHVS and CDR2 FQNEAQ come from the germline V gene. This CDR3 region has 17 residues. Trimming stripped 0 bases from V and 11 bases from J, with 20 bases between. This CDR3 is CASSLAFPVSRRAPLHF. CDR3 coding DNA: TGTGCCAGCAGCTTAGCGTTCCCCGTCTCTCGGCGGGCACCCCTCCACTTT.

The V gene is TRBV5-1, the J gene TRBJ2-2; 11 bases agree with TRBD2. Germline CDR1 and CDR2: SGHRS and YFSETQ. V lost 4 bases and J lost 6; bases outside the gene matches: 8. The CDR3 spans 16 residues. The CDR3 coding sequence is TGCGCCAGCAGCCCCATAGCGGGGGGGGCCGCCGGGGAGCTGTTTTTT. It yields the protein CASSPIAGGAAGELFF.